This entry concerns a single TCR beta chain. Its target is not known. This sample was taken from a study of OX40 agonist ivuxolimab in advanced cancers. Turning to the study itself: Patients got intravenous ivuxolimab at 0.01 to 10 mg/kg every 2 weeks. From roughly 20 to 85 years was the age range, with a mean of around 60 years, and 70% to 85% were male. General study results and limits: On average, a greater number of expanded clones characterised CD8+ T cells relative to CD4+.

Germline-derived CDR1 and CDR2 are GTSNPN and SVGIG (reference sequence). The CDR3 contains 14 residues. The junction had 7 bases not matched to a gene; V was cut back by 4 bases and J by 4 bases. Method: immunoSEQ multiplex PCR; TCRdb's copy keeps in-frame clones and lacks some. The sample contains some 70,000 clones, 80% to 90% of which appear only once. This sequence was found in an adult with an advanced solid tumor such as melanoma, head and neck, liver or kidney cancer. The chain recombines TRBV30 with TRBJ1-2; 9 bases are a match to TRBD1. The specimen comprised CD4+ or CD8+ T cells sorted from blood, sampled in a trial of the OX40 agonist ivuxolimab. CDR3 sequence reads: CAWTTGQGTYGYTF. The CDR3 bases are TGTGCCTGGACTACGGGACAGGGAACCTATGGCTACACCTTC.